These 25 T cell receptor beta chains were sequenced from one sample in a study of cytomegalovirus exposure and HLA in healthy donors. Both 60 Vbeta primers and 13 Jbeta primers went into the PCR. Repertoires were generated with immunoSEQ multiplex PCR, while TCRdb's copy carries only in-frame clones and drops some. The data contain fewer than 200,000 clones, more than 75% of them seen just once; the ten biggest clones take up about 2.4%. Sequencing was carried out using PBMCs. The receptors derive from a man aged 25 to 45 in good health and CMV-seropositive.

The V and J genes are TRBV4-3 and TRBJ2-1, with D unclear. Germline values: CDR1 LGHNA, CDR2 YSLEER. CDR3 length equals 17 residues. Trimming pared 1 base from V and 0 bases from J, leaving 13 bases between. The CDR3 sequence: CASSQVHSSSSYNEQFF. In DNA, the CDR3 is TGCGCCAGCAGCCAAGTCCACTCATCAAGCTCCTACAATGAGCAGTTCTTC.

J is TRBJ2-3 and V is TRBV5-4; TRBD2 is a possible D gene (6 bases). This CDR3 contains 16 residues. Per germline, CDR1 SGHNT and CDR2 YYREEE (reference sequence). Trimming removed 4 bases from V and 1 base from J, with 16 bases in between. CDR3 bases: TGTGCCAGCAGCCTCGCGGGGCAGACCGGCACAGATACGCAGTATTTT. Translating gives CASSLAGQTGTDTQYF.

The genes are TRBV18 and TRBJ1-1; 7 nucleotides line up with TRBD1. CDR1 is KGHSH, CDR2 LQKENI, per germline. The CDR3 covers 15 residues. Germline trimming cut 5 bases from V and 1 base from J; bases unmatched to any gene: 7. Here the CDR3 reads CASSSTTGQNTEAFF. Here the CDR3 DNA reads TGTGCCAGCTCATCAACGACAGGGCAGAACACTGAAGCTTTCTTT.

The V gene is TRBV19, the J gene TRBJ2-3; a possible D gene is TRBD1 (6 bases). The CDR3 runs to 15 residues. The germline CDR1 and CDR2 sequences are LNHDA and SQIVND (reference sequence). Trimming took off 5 bases at V and 7 bases at J, with 19 bases between the two ends. The CDR3 reads CASSLAPGVHNTQYF. For the CDR3, the DNA is TGTGCCAGTAGTTTGGCACCAGGGGTCCACAATACGCAGTATTTT.

The chain has TRBV5-8 and TRBJ2-5; possibly TRBD2 for D (6 bases). Germline V gene data show CDR1 as SGHTS and CDR2 as YDEGEE. This CDR3 region has 15 residues. Between the trimmed V and J ends, which lost 0 bases and 7 bases, there was a span of 16 bases. CDR3 protein: CASSLAGDGIGTQYF. The DNA of the CDR3 is TGTGCCAGCAGCTTGGCGGGAGATGGAATAGGGACCCAGTACTTC.

V and J are TRBV19 and TRBJ2-1, with D perhaps TRBD1 (6 bases). The CDR3 is made up of 16 amino acids. Looked up from germline, CDR1 is LNHDA and CDR2 is SQIVND (reference sequence). Trimming cost V 5 bases and J 0 bases, with 14 bases left between them. The CDR3 spells CASSWDTFSSYNEQFF. DNA of the CDR3: TGTGCCAGTAGTTGGGACACCTTTAGCTCCTACAATGAGCAGTTCTTC.

V usage is TRBV19 and J usage is TRBJ2-3; 8 nucleotides line up with TRBD2. The CDR3 is 15 amino acids. The V and J ends lost 6 bases and 3 bases, in that order; junction bases with no gene match: 8. CDR1 LNHDA and CDR2 SQIVND come from the germline V gene (reference sequence). The CDR3 sequence: CASSPSGSRTDTQYF. The CDR3 region has the DNA TGTGCCAGTAGCCCAAGCGGGAGCCGAACAGATACGCAGTATTTT. The full variable domain, in which reference TRBV19 and TRBJ2-3 provide the parts outside the CDR3, is DGGITQSPKYLFRKEGQNVTLSCEQNLNHDAMYWYRQDPGQGLRLIYYSQIVNDFQKGDIAEGYSVSREKKESFPLTVTSAQKNPTAFYLCASSPSGSRTDTQYFGPGTRLTVL.

J is TRBJ2-1 and V is TRBV6-5, with TRBD2 matching 8 bases. Germline-derived CDR1 and CDR2 are MNHEY and SVGAGI. The CDR3 has 14 residues. V dropped 4 bases and J dropped 4; count of bases not matched to a gene: 3. The CDR3 region is CASSWVAGYNEQFF. The CDR3 nucleotides are TGTGCCAGCAGTTGGGTAGCGGGATACAATGAGCAGTTCTTC.

A few counts support this clone. V is TRBV7-8 and J is TRBJ2-5, with 8 bases identical to TRBD2. There are 15 residues in the CDR3. The ends lost 5 bases at V and 4 bases at J; junction bases unmatched: 9. Germline V gene data show CDR1 as SGHVS and CDR2 as FQNEAQ. The CDR3 DNA follows: TGTGCCAGCAGCGATAGCGGGAATCACCGAGAGACCCAGTACTTC. It yields the protein CASSDSGNHRETQYF. The full variable domain, with the rest looked up from reference TRBV7-8 and TRBJ2-5, is GAGVSQSPRYKVAKRGQDVALRCDPISGHVSLFWYQQALGQGPEFLTYFQNEAQLDKSGLPSDRFFAERPEGSVSTLKIQRTQQEDSAVYLCASSDSGNHRETQYFGPGTRLLVL.

J is TRBJ1-1 and V is TRBV7-6; 8 bases are a match to TRBD1. The J segment lost 5 bases and the V segment lost 4 bases, leaving 6 bases of the junction unmatched. This CDR3 has 14 residues. CDR1 SGHVS and CDR2 FNYEAQ come from the germline V gene. The chain's CDR3 is CASSSTGGVTEAFF. The CDR3 nucleotides read TGTGCCAGCAGCTCAACAGGGGGTGTTACTGAAGCTTTCTTT.

The gene calls are TRBV7-9 and TRBJ2-3; a weak D match, TRBD1 (6 bases). CDR3 length: 12 amino acids. With 2 bases removed from V and 11 bases from J, the gap between germline ends came to 11 bases. CDR1 is SEHNR and CDR2 is FQNEAQ in the germline V gene (reference sequence). The CDR3 nucleotides read TGTGCCAGCAGCTTAATTCAGGGGATGCAGTATTTT. This encodes CASSLIQGMQYF.

V and J are TRBV9 and TRBJ2-1, with TRBD2 identical over 10 bases. Germline CDR1 and CDR2: SGDLS and YYNGEE. The J segment lost 4 bases and the V segment lost 0 bases, leaving 4 bases of the junction unmatched. CDR3 length: 16 amino acids. This CDR3 is CASSVGGLAMYNEQFF. CDR3 bases: TGTGCCAGCAGCGTAGGGGGACTAGCGATGTACAATGAGCAGTTCTTC. Looking up the rest from reference TRBV9 and TRBJ2-1 gives the full variable domain: DSGVTQTPKHLITATGQRVTLRCSPRSGDLSVYWYQQSLDQGLQFLIQYYNGEERAKGNILERFSAQQFPDLHSELNLSSLELGDSALYFCASSVGGLAMYNEQFFGPGTRLTVL.

The genes are TRBV19 and TRBJ1-5; unclear D gene. This CDR3 region has 15 residues. Per germline, CDR1 LNHDA and CDR2 SQIVND (reference sequence). The ends were cut back, 1 base at V and 0 bases at J, with 7 bases in the middle. CDR3 sequence reads: CASSIGVYSNQPQHF. The CDR3 DNA reads as TGTGCCAGTAGTATAGGAGTTTATAGCAATCAGCCCCAGCATTTT.

The chain joins TRBV10-3 to TRBJ2-5, with TRBD2 identical over 7 bases. This CDR3 region has 16 residues. Losses at the gene ends were 0 bases for V and 2 bases for J; bases not matched to a gene: 6. Per germline, CDR1 ENHRY and CDR2 SYGVKD. The CDR3, as DNA: TGTGCCATCAGTGAGTCGCCTAGCGGAGCTCAAGAGACCCAGTACTTC. Protein: CAISESPSGAQETQYF.

V and J are TRBV19 and TRBJ2-3; 10 bases line up with TRBD2. The V and J ends lost 3 bases and 1 base, in that order; junction bases with no gene match: 1. The CDR3 has 15 amino acids. Germline V lookup: CDR1 LNHDA, CDR2 SQIVND (reference sequence). CDR3 region: CASSIGTSGTDTQYF. DNA of the CDR3: TGTGCCAGTAGTATTGGGACTAGCGGCACAGATACGCAGTATTTT.

V is TRBV29-1 and J is TRBJ2-5, with 7 bases lining up with TRBD1. The CDR3 covers 16 residues. Germline loops: CDR1 SQVTM, CDR2 ANQGSEA. With 7 bases clipped from V and 0 bases from J, the junction kept 14 bases outside the gene matches. The CDR3 DNA is TGCAGCGCCTCCCCATGGAGAGGGGGCGACCAAGAGACCCAGTACTTC. Protein sequence: CSASPWRGGDQETQYF. Full variable domain (rest looked up from reference TRBV29-1 and TRBJ2-5): SAVISQKPSRDICQRGTSLTIQCQVDSQVTMMFWYRQQPGQSLTLIATANQGSEATYESGFVIDKFPISRPNLTFSTLTVSNMSPEDSSIYLCSASPWRGGDQETQYFGPGTRLLVL.

This rearrangement joins TRBV7-8 to TRBJ2-1; 10 positions match TRBD2. V was clipped by 5 bases and J by 7 bases; unmatched bases: 20. The CDR3 sequence is 19 residues long. The germline gives CDR1 SGHVS, CDR2 FQNEAQ. CDR3 sequence reads: CASSPSIGPSGSALNEQFF. The CDR3 DNA follows: TGTGCCAGCAGCCCTAGCATTGGTCCTAGCGGGAGCGCACTTAATGAGCAGTTCTTC.

V and J are TRBV5-4 and TRBJ2-5; 9 positions agree with TRBD2. Trimming at V came to 1 base and at J to 5 bases, leaving 6 bases not matched to a gene. The CDR3 length is 15 residues. CDR1 SGHNT and CDR2 YYREEE come from the germline V gene (reference sequence). The CDR3 region has the DNA TGTGCCAGCAGCTTGCCAGCGGGAGGAGGGGAGACCCAGTACTTC. This translates into CASSLPAGGGETQYF.

This sequence joins TRBV6-5 and TRBJ1-2; 8 bases align to TRBD1. Germline CDR1 MNHEY, CDR2 SVGAGI. Trimming at V came to 6 bases and at J to 2 bases, leaving 2 bases not matched to a gene. The CDR3 is 13 residues long. The DNA of the CDR3 is TGTGCCAGCAGCAGACAGGGGAACTATGGCTACACCTTC. Protein: CASSRQGNYGYTF.

This chain joins TRBV19 and TRBJ2-3; D may be TRBD2 (5 bases). CDR1 is LNHDA, CDR2 SQIVND, per germline (reference sequence). The germline V and J ends were trimmed by 3 bases and 0 bases, with 10 bases remaining between them. This CDR3 contains 15 residues. The CDR3, as DNA: TGTGCCAGTAGTATTATGAGGAGGAGCACAGATACGCAGTATTTT. It codes for CASSIMRRSTDTQYF.

The J gene is TRBJ2-3, the V gene TRBV7-2, with a possible D match to TRBD2 (6 bases). V lost 4 bases and J 6 bases, leaving 11 bases between the germline ends. The CDR3 length is 13 residues. Germline values: CDR1 SGHTA, CDR2 FQGNSA. The DNA for the CDR3 is TGTGCCAGCAGCTCGGGGGTAGCGGATACGCAGTATTTT. Its translation: CASSSGVADTQYF.

This clone was observed once. The chain uses TRBV13 and TRBJ2-7; the match to TRBD2 covers 13 bases. J gave up 2 bases and V 3 bases, and 4 bases lay outside the gene matches. The CDR3 spans 16 residues. Germline CDR1 and CDR2: PRHDT and FYEKMQ (reference sequence). The CDR3 sequence: CASSFGTSGAPYEQYF. The DNA for the CDR3 is TGTGCCAGCAGCTTCGGGACTAGCGGGGCTCCCTACGAGCAGTACTTC.

Worth noting for this clone: A read error may produce the germline difference seen at one junction end. The V and J genes are TRBV4-1 and TRBJ1-3; 8 nucleotides align to TRBD1. The CDR3 is 15 amino acids. Germline loops: CDR1 MGHRA, CDR2 YSYEKL. The DNA for the CDR3 is TGCGCCAGCAGCCAAGTCGGACAGGGTGGACACACCATATATTTT. Its translation is CASSQVGQGGHTIYF.

The chain joins TRBV11-3 to TRBJ2-7; tentative D call: TRBD2 (5 bases). Germline V lookup: CDR1 SGHNT, CDR2 YENEEA. Trimming shortened V by 5 bases and J by 2 bases, and 16 bases separated the two germline ends. There are 15 residues in the CDR3. DNA for the CDR3: TGTGCCAGCAGCCCCGGGGTAGGCAACACCTACGAGCAGTACGTC. Amino acid sequence: CASSPGVGNTYEQYV.

This rearrangement joins TRBV6-5 to TRBJ1-2; 7 bases line up with TRBD1. Germline values: CDR1 MNHEY, CDR2 SVGAGI. V shed 6 bases and J 4 bases; nucleotides not matched to a gene: 11. The CDR3 runs to 15 residues. The CDR3 sequence: CASRATGAESYGYTF. Here the CDR3 DNA reads TGTGCCAGCAGGGCTACAGGGGCGGAGAGCTATGGCTACACCTTC.